This T cell receptor beta chain was captured by sequencing in a study of cytomegalovirus exposure and HLA in healthy donors. Study details: Early released data comprised around 79 million unique TCRs from HLA-typed donors. Study-wide results and caveats: According to an earlier analysis, most TCR beta V segments yielded productive rearrangements about 90% or about 30% of the time.

Healthy bone marrow donors made up the donors. Both 60 Vbeta primers and 13 Jbeta primers went into the PCR. Profiled with immunoSEQ multiplex PCR; TCRdb holds only in-frame clones, not every one. The table includes about 210,000 clones, around 88% detected once. The CDR3 extends over 12 amino acids. V lost 5 bases and J lost 1, with 6 bases in between. In germline, CDR1 is MNHNS, CDR2 SASEGT. A remark on this clone: The target antigen is unknown.

The source material was PBMCs. The genes are TRBV6-1 and TRBJ2-7; D is undetermined. This receptor was identified in a woman aged 25 to 39 in good health and CMV-seronegative. Written as DNA, the CDR3 is TGTGCCAGCAGTCTAAATTCCTACGAGCAGTACTTC. It translates to CASSLNSYEQYF.